This TCR beta chain derives from a study of patients with pleural tuberculosis. The germline gives CDR1 DFQATT, CDR2 SNEGSKA (reference sequence). The CDR3 length is 13 residues. TCRdb re-derived calls from the reads in MiXCR, one entry per CDR3 protein. The table lists 45,000 to 55,000 distinct CDR3 sequences, 7.3% of them singletons, with about 16% in the top ten. Comment on this clonotype: One junction end does not reproduce the germline sequence, and a read error may be involved.

The V call is TRBV20-1, the J call TRBJ2-3; 9 positions agree with TRBD1. This clonotype was sampled from a human donor with pleural tuberculosis. CDR3 sequence (DNA): TGCAGCGCTGGGACAGGGAGGACAGATCCGCAGTATTTT. It codes for CSAGTGRTDPQYF.